A selection of T cell receptor beta chains follows, all from one sample in a study of shared clonotypes between healthy human individuals. Measured with immunoSEQ multiplex PCR; TCRdb has only the in-frame clones, and not every one. The repertoire includes 2,500,000 or so clones, roughly 93% of them detected once, and 0.36% sits in the top ten. The sequenced sample was naive CD4+ T cells from PBMCs. The receptor set was obtained from a man between 18 and 29 years old in good health. Some clones in this sample may be carry-over from other donors' samples. Both conserved end residues are part of each CDR3. D genes are given only for firm matches. The size field is filled for only some rows; it gives once, few, many or a size class.

. | . | TRBJ1-6 | TRBV28 | TGTGCCAGCAGCCTGGGAAAGGGAGTTCGTAATTCACCCCTCCACTTT | CASSLGKGVRNSPLHF
. | . | TRBJ1-3 | TRBV19 | TGTGCCAGTAGCACGGGACCCGGGACTGGAAACACCATATATTTT | CASSTGPGTGNTIYF
. | . | TRBJ1-4 | TRBV5-1 | TGCGCCAGCAGCTTGGACAGTTATAATGAAAAACTGTTTTTT | CASSLDSYNEKLFF
. | once | TRBJ2-3 | TRBV30 | TGTGCCTGGAGTACTTCCCCTGGGGATACGCAGTATTTT | CAWSTSPGDTQYF
TRBD1 | . | TRBJ2-1 | TRBV28 | TGTGCCAGCAGTTTCCCCGGGACAGGTCGAGGGTTGCAGTTCTTC | CASSFPGTGRGLQFF
. | . | TRBJ2-1 | TRBV6-6 | TGTGCCAGCAGACCAACTAGACAGGGAGCGGGTAATGAGCAGTTCTTC | CASRPTRQGAGNEQFF
. | . | TRBJ2-7 | TRBV28 | TGTGCCAGCCAAAGGACGCCGGGGATTTCCTACGAGCAGTACTTC | CASQRTPGISYEQYF
. | . | TRBJ2-1 | TRBV28 | TGTGCCAGCACCGTCGGTGATTTATCTTACAATGAGCAGTTCTTC | CASTVGDLSYNEQFF
TRBD1 | . | TRBJ2-2 | TRBV6-5 | TGTGCCAGCAGTTTCCTGGGACAGGTGTCCGGGGAGCTGTTTTTT | CASSFLGQVSGELFF
TRBD2 | . | TRBJ2-3 | TRBV27 | TGTGCCAGCAGTTTTATTAGGGCTAGCGGGAGTCGTAGCACAGATACGCAGTATTTT | CASSFIRASGSRSTDTQYF
TRBD2 | . | TRBJ2-1 | TRBV7-3 | TGTGCCAGCGCGATAGCGGGAAGCTCCTACAATGAGCAGTTCTTC | CASAIAGSSYNEQFF
TRBD2 | . | TRBJ2-3 | TRBV5-1 | TGCGCCAGCAACAAACTAGCGGGAGTTGCAGATACGCAGTATTTT | CASNKLAGVADTQYF
. | once | TRBJ2-3 | TRBV18 | TGTGCCAGCTCACCGCAGATAAGCACAGATACGCAGTATTTT | CASSPQISTDTQYF
. | . | TRBJ2-1 | TRBV6-1 | TGTGCCAGCAGTGAAGCCTCGCCCCCAGTGGCCAATGAGCAGTTCTTC | CASSEASPPVANEQFF
. | . | TRBJ2-6 | TRBV29-1 | TGCAGCGCTGGGACAGCCAACGTCCTGACTTTC | CSAGTANVLTF
. | . | TRBJ2-3 | TRBV10-3 | TGTGCCATCAGTGAGTCGGTCCCCGGGAGCACAGATACGCAGTATTTT | CAISESVPGSTDTQYF
. | . | TRBJ1-2 | TRBV5-4 | TGTGCCAGCAGTGGGGAGGGGGTCTATGGCTACACCTTC | CASSGEGVYGYTF
. | . | TRBJ2-5 | TRBV13 | TGTGCCAGCAGCTCGGGACGGATCCAAGAGACCCAGTACTTC | CASSSGRIQETQYF
TRBD2 | . | TRBJ2-5 | TRBV5-6 | TGTGCCAGCAGCGATAGCGGGAGGGCCGTGGAGACCCAGTACTTC | CASSDSGRAVETQYF
TRBD1 | . | TRBJ1-5 | TRBV28 | TGTGCCAGCCGACAGGGGGTCCATCAGCCCCAGCATTTT | CASRQGVHQPQHF
. | . | TRBJ2-2 | TRBV6-1 | TGTGCCAGCAGTGAAGGGTACACCGGGGAGCTGTTTTTT | CASSEGYTGELFF
. | . | TRBJ1-1 | TRBV5-1 | TGCGCCAGCAGCTTGGAAGGAGGAGGGGCGTTGGGCCCTTTCTTT | CASSLEGGGALGPFF
. | . | TRBJ2-1 | TRBV11-2 | TGTGCCAGCAGCCGCATACCGGGCCACAATGAGCAGTTCTTC | CASSRIPGHNEQFF
TRBD2 | . | TRBJ2-1 | TRBV5-1 | TGCGCCAGCGGGACTAGCGGGAGGGCCAATGAGCAGTTCTTC | CASGTSGRANEQFF
TRBD1 | . | TRBJ2-1 | TRBV5-1 | TGCGCCAGCAGCGCGGACAGGGGTTCCTACAATGAGCAGTTCTTC | CASSADRGSYNEQFF
. | . | TRBJ2-1 | TRBV28 | TGTGCCAGCAGTGAGTCGGGGGCGCAACGCTACAATGAGCAGTTCTTC | CASSESGAQRYNEQFF
TRBD1 | . | TRBJ2-1 | TRBV19 | TGTGCCAGTAGGGCTCAGAGCAGGGGGCAAACCAATGAGCAGTTCTTC | CASRAQSRGQTNEQFF
TRBD2 | . | TRBJ2-7 | TRBV10-3 | TGTGCCATCAGTGCCGGACTAGGGGCCTACGAGCAGTACTTC | CAISAGLGAYEQYF
TRBD1 | . | TRBJ1-2 | TRBV2 | TGTGCCAGCGGGACAGAGTTCAACTATGGCTACACCTTC | CASGTEFNYGYTF
. | few | TRBJ1-4 | TRBV30 | TGTGCCTGGAGTCTGGTCAGGGTTAATGAAAAACTGTTTTTT | CAWSLVRVNEKLFF
. | . | TRBJ1-5 | TRBV4-1 | TGCGCCAGCAGCCAAGCTCCCGGGAGGGTGGAACAGCCCCAGCATTTT | CASSQAPGRVEQPQHF
. | . | TRBJ1-2 | TRBV11-2 | TGTGCCAGCAGCTTTGGCAGTTATAACTATGGCTACACCTTC | CASSFGSYNYGYTF
TRBD2 | . | TRBJ2-1 | TRBV5-1 | TGCGCCAGCAGCCCGTACGGGACTAGCGGGGGTTACAATGAGCAGTTCTTC | CASSPYGTSGGYNEQFF
. | few | TRBJ1-1 | TRBV30 | TGTGCCTGGACGGCGGGGTCTGAAGCTTTCTTT | CAWTAGSEAFF
. | . | TRBJ1-3 | TRBV9 | TGTGCCAGCAGCGTAGCCCAATACCCTCATGGTACCATATATTTT | CASSVAQYPHGTIYF
. | . | TRBJ2-2 | TRBV9 | TGTGCCAGCAGCACCCGAGGGGGGACAAACACCGGGGAGCTGTTTTTT | CASSTRGGTNTGELFF
TRBD2 | . | TRBJ2-1 | TRBV2 | TGTGCCAGCAGACTTGGACTAGCGGGAGATGAGCAGTTCTTC | CASRLGLAGDEQFF
. | few | TRBJ1-5 | TRBV19 | TGTGCCAGTAGCGCCCAGACTCGGTGGCCCCAGCATTTT | CASSAQTRWPQHF
. | . | TRBJ2-1 | TRBV9 | TGTGCCAGCAGCGTTGGCGGAGAGTACAATGAGCAGTTCTTC | CASSVGGEYNEQFF
TRBD2 | . | TRBJ2-7 | TRBV10-3 | TGTGCCATCAGTGACCAGGGACTAGCCGGCTACGAGCAGTACTTC | CAISDQGLAGYEQYF
. | . | TRBJ2-5 | TRBV28 | TGTGCCAGCAGTCCCCAGTTATACCAAGAGACCCAGTACTTC | CASSPQLYQETQYF
. | . | TRBJ1-5 | TRBV5-1 | TGCGCCAGCAGCTTGGATTTCAATCAGCCCCAGCATTTT | CASSLDFNQPQHF
TRBD1 | . | TRBJ2-3 | TRBV9 | TGTGCCAGCAGCCCTACCGGGACAGTCCCCACAGATACGCAGTATTTT | CASSPTGTVPTDTQYF
TRBD1 | . | TRBJ2-2 | TRBV4-2 | TGTGCCAGCAGCCACGGACAGGAAGGGTCCGGGGAGCTGTTTTTT | CASSHGQEGSGELFF
TRBD2 | once | TRBJ2-3 | TRBV27 | TGTGCCACCGCTAGCGGGAGGGCAGATACGCAGTATTTT | CATASGRADTQYF
. | . | TRBJ2-3 | TRBV5-6 | TGTGCCAGCAGCGTCGGGCCCCCCGGGACAGATACGCAGTATTTT | CASSVGPPGTDTQYF
. | . | TRBJ1-2 | TRBV28 | TGTGCCAGCAGTCCTGGCTGGACGTTTAACTATGGCTACACCTTC | CASSPGWTFNYGYTF